The clone carrying this T cell receptor beta chain was counted a few times. Its antigen is as yet unknown. This may stem from a read error, because a much larger clone lies one nucleotide away. Amplification of TCR alpha and beta CDR3 regions from RNA used iRepertoire nested multiplex PCR. Input was 100-400 ng of tissue mRNA or PBMC total RNA. MiXCR, run by TCRdb on the multiplex PCR reads, gives a single entry per CDR3 protein. The sample carries about 130,000 distinct CDR3 sequences, around 23% recorded once. The data were obtained in a study of glioma-infiltrating T cells. Whole-study results and caveats: Above-expected tissue-blood divergence occurred in all gliomas, most in low-grade ones.

V was pared by 1 base and J by 4 bases, with 3 bases between. This CDR3 contains 12 residues. Germline CDR1 KGHDR, CDR2 SFDVKD. The genes are TRBV24-1 and TRBJ2-5; D gene uncertain. Sequenced input: glioma tissue, nonneoplastic brain tissue, or PBMCs (not recorded which). The sequence came from a human donor with low-grade glioma or glioblastoma, undergoing nonglioma brain surgery, or in good health (not recorded which). DNA for the CDR3: TGTGCCACCAGTGATTTTGCAGAGACCCAGTACTTC. Amino acid sequence: CATSDFAETQYF.